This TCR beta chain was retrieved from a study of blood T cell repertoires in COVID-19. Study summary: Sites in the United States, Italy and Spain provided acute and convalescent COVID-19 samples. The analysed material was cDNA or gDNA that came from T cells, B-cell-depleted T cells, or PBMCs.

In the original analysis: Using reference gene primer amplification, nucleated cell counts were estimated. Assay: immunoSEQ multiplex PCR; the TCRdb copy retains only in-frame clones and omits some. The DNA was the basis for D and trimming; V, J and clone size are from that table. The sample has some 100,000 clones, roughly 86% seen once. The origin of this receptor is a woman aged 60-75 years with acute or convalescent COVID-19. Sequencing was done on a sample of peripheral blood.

This CDR3 reads CASSERRPHEKLFF. The CDR3 DNA reads TGTGCCAGCAGTGAGAGGCGACCCCATGAAAAACTGTTTTTT. The V call is TRBV6-1, the J call TRBJ1-4; D uncertain. Germline CDR1 reads MNHNS; CDR2 reads SASEGT. The CDR3 is made up of 14 amino acids. Trimming shortened V by 3 bases and J by 6 bases, and 11 bases separated the two germline ends.